These 7 T cell receptor beta chains share one sample of origin, sequenced in a study of blood T cells in healthy people across ages. Using a J-beta primer mix together with a sample-barcoded 5' primer, a second PCR was run for 7 to 11 cycles. A single record per CDR3 protein comes from TCRdb applying MiXCR to the 5' RACE reads. Found here are around 1.5 million distinct CDR3 sequences, about 43% of them singletons; the top ten hold around 8%. The sequenced sample was blood. All receptors come from a woman aged 18-29 years in good health.

The chain joins TRBV2 to TRBJ2-1; 9 nucleotides agree with TRBD2. Losses at the gene ends were 4 bases for V and 10 bases for J; bases not matched to a gene: 11. Germline CDR1 and CDR2: SNHLY and FYNNEI. The CDR3 has 15 amino acids. The CDR3 region is CASSGVAGVGVEQFF. The CDR3 region has the DNA TGTGCCAGCAGTGGCGTAGCGGGGGTGGGGGTAGAGCAGTTCTTC.

This chain joins TRBV29-1 and TRBJ2-1; TRBD2 agrees at 7 bases. Germline assignment: CDR1 SQVTM and CDR2 ANQGSEA. Trimming took 5 bases from V and 1 from J; bases not matched to a gene: 8. The CDR3 runs to 15 residues. CDR3 loop: CSVLAGLISYNEQFF. For the CDR3, the DNA is TGCAGCGTTTTAGCGGGCCTAATTTCCTACAATGAGCAGTTCTTC.

This clonotype came up a few times. The CDR3 sequence: CASSLGTTPDQYF. The CDR3 DNA reads TGTGCCAGCAGCTTAGGGACTACCCCCGACCAGTACTTC. The V gene is TRBV7-2, the J gene TRBJ2-5, with D possibly TRBD2 on 6 matching bases. This CDR3 has 13 residues. Germline V CDR1 and CDR2: SGHTA, FQGNSA. V lost 1 base and J lost 10, with 13 bases in between.

V usage is TRBV12-3 or TRBV12-4 and J usage is TRBJ2-1; TRBD1 or TRBD2 may be the D gene (5 bases each). V was pared by 5 bases and J by 3 bases, with 11 bases between. The CDR3 consists of 14 residues. CDR3 sequence (DNA): TGTGCCAGCAGTCGAGGGACGAACTACAATGAGCAGTTCTTC. Translation: CASSRGTNYNEQFF.

This clonotype occurred a few times. The chain combines TRBV12-3 or TRBV12-4 with TRBJ2-7, with TRBD1 identical over 8 bases. Trimming removed 7 bases from V and 2 bases from J; junction bases left unmatched: 7. This CDR3 has 14 residues. The CDR3 here is CASTSGTGPYEQYF. In DNA, the CDR3 is TGTGCCAGCACCTCCGGGACAGGCCCCTACGAGCAGTACTTC.

Ten or more counts support this clonotype. Compared with germline, one end of the junction differs, possibly owing to a read error. J is TRBJ1-5 and V is TRBV5-1; unclear D gene. Germline lookup yields CDR1 SGHRS and CDR2 YFSETQ. CDR3 length: 15 residues. CDR3 region: CASSLGGTSNQPQHF. The CDR3, as DNA: TGTGCCAGCAGCTTGGGTGGCACCAGCAATCAGCCCCAGCATTTT.

The chain is built from TRBV28 and TRBJ2-1; TRBD1 agrees at 8 bases. CDR1 MDHEN and CDR2 SYDVKM come from the germline V gene. The CDR3 covers 16 residues. V lost 3 bases, J lost 0 bases, and 4 bases stayed unmatched. This CDR3 reads CASSFRDRSSYNEQFF. CDR3 in DNA: TGTGCCAGCAGTTTTAGGGACAGGAGCTCCTACAATGAGCAGTTCTTC.